Listed below are T cell receptor beta chains from one sample, sequenced in a study of T cell responses to AZD1222 COVID-19 vaccine. Sequencing was performed with immunoSEQ multiplex PCR; in TCRdb, only in-frame clones are kept and a portion is missing. The data show some 130,000 clones, with approximately 90% seen just once and approximately 20% held by the top ten. Sequencing used peripheral blood, obtained on day 0 of AZD1222 vaccination. These receptors were collected from an adult in good health. Each CDR3 is given with its conserved first and last residue. Each record gives: V gene, clone size, D gene, J gene, CDR3 protein, CDR3 DNA. The D gene is left open where the match is weak. Clone size is given for some rows only: seen once, a few or many times, or a class if the clone is expanded.

v_gene: TRBV5-4
abundance: few
d_gene: NA
j_gene: TRBJ1-1
CDR3aa: CASSNLRGNTEAFF
CDR3nt: TGTGCCAGCAGTAACCTCAGGGGGAACACTGAAGCTTTCTTT

v_gene: TRBV6-4
abundance: NA
d_gene: NA
j_gene: TRBJ2-3
CDR3aa: CASARTATDTQYF
CDR3nt: TGTGCCAGCGCGAGGACAGCCACAGATACGCAGTATTTT

v_gene: TRBV7-9
abundance: NA
d_gene: TRBD1
j_gene: TRBJ1-4
CDR3aa: CASSRPQGLGEKLFF
CDR3nt: TGTGCCAGCAGCCGGCCACAGGGGTTGGGAGAAAAACTGTTTTTT

v_gene: TRBV19
abundance: NA
d_gene: NA
j_gene: TRBJ2-2
CDR3aa: CASSIRGLNTGELFF
CDR3nt: TGTGCCAGTAGTATACGGGGCCTGAACACCGGGGAGCTGTTTTTT

v_gene: TRBV29-1
abundance: NA
d_gene: TRBD1
j_gene: TRBJ1-1
CDR3aa: CSVGQGNTEAFF
CDR3nt: TGCAGCGTCGGACAGGGGAACACTGAAGCTTTCTTT

v_gene: TRBV10-2
abundance: NA
d_gene: TRBD1
j_gene: TRBJ1-4
CDR3aa: CASSVGTGGVDEKLFF
CDR3nt: TGCGCCAGCAGTGTCGGGACAGGTGGGGTGGATGAAAAACTGTTTTTT

v_gene: TRBV19
abundance: NA
d_gene: NA
j_gene: TRBJ2-7
CDR3aa: CASRADKSNFEQYF
CDR3nt: TGTGCCAGTAGAGCAGACAAGTCTAATTTCGAGCAGTACTTC

v_gene: TRBV7-8
abundance: NA
d_gene: TRBD1
j_gene: TRBJ1-6
CDR3aa: CASSNTGGAGGSPLHF
CDR3nt: TGTGCCAGCAGCAATACAGGGGGCGCCGGGGGATCACCCCTCCACTTT

v_gene: TRBV28
abundance: NA
d_gene: TRBD1
j_gene: TRBJ2-7
CDR3aa: CASSFFRDRGNEQYF
CDR3nt: TGTGCCAGCAGTTTCTTTAGGGACAGGGGTAACGAGCAGTACTTC

v_gene: TRBV5-1
abundance: NA
d_gene: TRBD2
j_gene: TRBJ2-7
CDR3aa: CASSRLWTSGGGEQYF
CDR3nt: TGCGCCAGCAGCCGCCTATGGACTAGCGGGGGGGGCGAGCAGTACTTC

v_gene: TRBV6-2/TRBV6-3
abundance: NA
d_gene: NA
j_gene: TRBJ1-1
CDR3aa: CASSYSGYVSGPPEAFF
CDR3nt: TGTGCCAGCAGTTACTCAGGATATGTAAGCGGTCCGCCTGAAGCTTTCTTT

v_gene: TRBV5-1
abundance: once
d_gene: NA
j_gene: TRBJ2-7
CDR3aa: CASSLLHTTYEQYF
CDR3nt: TGCGCCAGCAGCTTGCTTCATACAACCTACGAGCAGTACTTC

v_gene: TRBV11-1
abundance: NA
d_gene: TRBD1
j_gene: TRBJ1-2
CDR3aa: CASSPGQGVGGYTF
CDR3nt: TGTGCCAGCAGCCCAGGACAGGGGGTCGGTGGCTACACCTTC

v_gene: TRBV5-6
abundance: once
d_gene: NA
j_gene: TRBJ1-5
CDR3aa: CASQKAASNQPQHF
CDR3nt: TGTGCCAGCCAAAAGGCAGCTAGCAATCAGCCCCAGCATTTT

v_gene: TRBV28
abundance: NA
d_gene: TRBD1
j_gene: TRBJ1-1
CDR3aa: CASSLLGQGNTEAFF
CDR3nt: TGTGCCAGCAGTCTCCTTGGACAGGGGAACACTGAAGCTTTCTTT

v_gene: TRBV6-2/TRBV6-3
abundance: few
d_gene: NA
j_gene: TRBJ1-6
CDR3aa: CASSSPSEGNSPLHF
CDR3nt: TGTGCCAGCAGTTCCCCCTCAGAGGGTAATTCACCCCTCCACTTT

v_gene: TRBV5-1
abundance: NA
d_gene: NA
j_gene: TRBJ1-2
CDR3aa: CASSLVGGGHNYGYTF
CDR3nt: TGCGCCAGCAGCTTGGTCGGGGGAGGCCATAACTATGGCTACACCTTC

v_gene: TRBV6-2/TRBV6-3
abundance: NA
d_gene: NA
j_gene: TRBJ2-7
CDR3aa: CASSYMAYEQYF
CDR3nt: TGTGCCAGCAGTTACATGGCCTACGAGCAGTACTTC

v_gene: TRBV15
abundance: NA
d_gene: NA
j_gene: TRBJ2-1
CDR3aa: CATSSIFQARGFQFF
CDR3nt: TGTGCCACTTCATCCATATTTCAAGCCAGGGGCTTCCAGTTCTTC

v_gene: TRBV7-2
abundance: few
d_gene: TRBD2
j_gene: TRBJ2-7
CDR3aa: CASSFATSGGPQYF
CDR3nt: TGTGCCAGCAGCTTTGCGACTAGCGGGGGTCCCCAGTACTTC

v_gene: TRBV9
abundance: NA
d_gene: NA
j_gene: TRBJ2-7
CDR3aa: CASSPIGRGVYEQYF
CDR3nt: TGTGCCAGCAGCCCGATTGGGAGGGGGGTCTACGAGCAGTACTTC

v_gene: TRBV7-2
abundance: NA
d_gene: TRBD1
j_gene: TRBJ1-2
CDR3aa: CASSRGTASPSNYGYTF
CDR3nt: TGTGCCAGCAGCCGGGGGACAGCCAGTCCCTCCAACTATGGCTACACCTTC

v_gene: TRBV27
abundance: NA
d_gene: TRBD2
j_gene: TRBJ2-1
CDR3aa: CASSLSTGTSGDEQFF
CDR3nt: TGTGCCAGCAGTTTATCCACCGGGACTAGCGGAGATGAGCAGTTCTTC

v_gene: TRBV28
abundance: few
d_gene: NA
j_gene: TRBJ1-1
CDR3aa: CASSPPGEGNTEAFF
CDR3nt: TGTGCCAGCAGTCCCCCAGGGGAAGGGAACACTGAAGCTTTCTTT

v_gene: TRBV15
abundance: NA
d_gene: NA
j_gene: TRBJ1-5
CDR3aa: CATSRKTGTGNQPQHF
CDR3nt: TGTGCCACCAGCAGAAAGACAGGAACGGGCAATCAGCCCCAGCATTTT

v_gene: TRBV5-1
abundance: NA
d_gene: NA
j_gene: TRBJ1-2
CDR3aa: CASSLGHSGPPAYGYTF
CDR3nt: TGCGCCAGCAGCTTGGGACATTCAGGTCCCCCCGCTTATGGCTACACCTTC

v_gene: TRBV7-2
abundance: NA
d_gene: NA
j_gene: TRBJ1-1
CDR3aa: CASSPMRGRTEAFF
CDR3nt: TGTGCCAGCAGCCCCATGAGGGGTCGCACTGAAGCTTTCTTT

v_gene: TRBV9
abundance: NA
d_gene: TRBD2
j_gene: TRBJ2-4
CDR3aa: CASSVDAGGLAKNIQYF
CDR3nt: TGTGCCAGCAGCGTAGACGCGGGGGGCCTAGCCAAAAACATTCAGTACTTC

v_gene: TRBV3-1/TRBV3-2
abundance: NA
d_gene: NA
j_gene: TRBJ1-1
CDR3aa: CASSQFTEAFF
CDR3nt: TGTGCCAGCAGCCAGTTTACTGAAGCTTTCTTT

v_gene: TRBV5-1
abundance: NA
d_gene: TRBD1
j_gene: TRBJ2-7
CDR3aa: CASSGGEGDSQFYEQYF
CDR3nt: TGCGCCAGCAGCGGGGGCGAGGGGGACAGCCAGTTCTACGAGCAGTACTTC

v_gene: TRBV13
abundance: NA
d_gene: NA
j_gene: TRBJ2-7
CDR3aa: CASSLHYEQYF
CDR3nt: TGTGCCAGCAGCTTACACTACGAGCAGTACTTC

v_gene: TRBV29-1
abundance: NA
d_gene: NA
j_gene: TRBJ1-4
CDR3aa: CSVEQGREKLFF
CDR3nt: TGCAGCGTTGAACAGGGGCGGGAAAAACTGTTTTTT

v_gene: TRBV6-6
abundance: NA
d_gene: NA
j_gene: TRBJ1-1
CDR3aa: CASSTQVPNTEAFF
CDR3nt: TGTGCCAGCAGTACCCAGGTCCCGAACACTGAAGCTTTCTTT

v_gene: TRBV5-1
abundance: NA
d_gene: NA
j_gene: TRBJ1-6
CDR3aa: CASSLEFGDGHNSPLHF
CDR3nt: TGCGCCAGCAGCTTGGAATTCGGCGACGGACATAATTCACCCCTCCACTTT

v_gene: TRBV27
abundance: NA
d_gene: NA
j_gene: TRBJ2-3
CDR3aa: CATREGASTDTQYF
CDR3nt: TGTGCCACCCGGGAGGGGGCTAGCACAGATACGCAGTATTTT